The 29 T cell receptor beta chains presented below share a single source sample, sequenced in a study of yellow fever vaccine responses in identical twins. TCRdb called the RT-PCR reads again in MiXCR, with one record for every CDR3 protein. The profile shows roughly 6,900 distinct CDR3 sequences, roughly 84% of them singletons. This specimen consisted of T cells from blood (PBMCs), unsorted or a sorted subset (not recorded which), obtained before or after yellow fever vaccination (not recorded which). The source of these receptors is a woman under 30 who received the yellow fever vaccine.

A single count supports this clonotype. The chain carries TRBV11-2 and TRBJ1-2, with no clear D. In germline, CDR1 is SGHAT, CDR2 FQNNGV. CDR3 size: 13 residues. Trimming took off 3 bases at V and 4 bases at J, with 9 bases between the two ends. CDR3 nucleotides: TGTGCCAGCAGCTTGGGCCGGGCCTATGGCTACACCTTC. Translated: CASSLGRAYGYTF.

The rearrangement uses TRBV9 and TRBJ1-6; D may be TRBD1 (5 bases). Germline CDR1 is SGDLS and CDR2 is YYNGEE. The CDR3 has 15 amino acids. Trimming took off 2 bases at V and 6 bases at J, with 12 bases between the two ends. CDR3 loop: CASSVGDEGNSPLHF. CDR3 bases: TGTGCCAGCAGCGTGGGGGACGAGGGTAATTCACCCCTCCACTTT.

V and J are TRBV5-1 and TRBJ2-7; 8 bases line up with TRBD1. The CDR3 consists of 15 residues. Germline-derived CDR1 and CDR2 are SGHRS and YFSETQ. V lost 3 bases to trimming and J lost 0 bases; unmatched junction nucleotides: 5. CDR3 protein: CASSSGQGLSYEQYF. Here the CDR3 DNA reads TGCGCCAGCAGCTCCGGACAGGGACTCTCCTACGAGCAGTACTTC.

A single count supports this clonotype. V gene TRBV9 combines with J gene TRBJ2-1; 8 bases map to TRBD1. From germline, CDR1 is SGDLS and CDR2 YYNGEE. The length of the CDR3 is 15 residues. Unmatched junction bases numbered 3, after V lost 0 bases and J lost 4 bases. The CDR3 DNA is TGTGCCAGCAGCGTAGCTGGGGACAGGTACAATGAGCAGTTCTTC. Protein sequence: CASSVAGDRYNEQFF.

The chain recombines TRBV6-2 or TRBV6-3 with TRBJ2-3, with D possibly called TRBD1 or TRBD2 (5 bases each). This CDR3 comprises 15 residues. With 7 bases removed from V and 4 bases from J, the gap between germline ends came to 18 bases. The germline gives CDR1 MNHEY, CDR2 SVGEGT. DNA of the CDR3: TGTGCCAGCACCTCCGAGGGGACGGGATCAGATACGCAGTATTTT. This sequence encodes CASTSEGTGSDTQYF.

This clonotype was picked up a small number of times. CDR3: CASSLGQPGDEQYF. The CDR3 DNA is TGCGCCAGCAGCTTGGGACAACCCGGGGACGAGCAGTACTTC. The chain links TRBV5-1 to TRBJ2-7; weak D call: TRBD2 (5 bases). Between the trimmed V and J ends, which lost 0 bases and 5 bases, there was a span of 12 bases. The CDR3 has 14 residues. Germline CDR1 is SGHRS and CDR2 is YFSETQ.

The chain has TRBV5-1 and TRBJ2-1, with 8 bases fitting TRBD1. CDR3 length equals 18 residues. Germline V gene data show CDR1 as SGHRS and CDR2 as YFSETQ. Unmatched junction bases numbered 12, after V lost 3 bases and J lost 1 base. This chain's CDR3 is CASSSRDRMTLSYNEQFF. The CDR3 DNA follows: TGCGCCAGCAGCTCGCGGGACAGGATGACCCTTTCCTACAATGAGCAGTTCTTC.

This clonotype appeared a few times. V and J are TRBV6-1 and TRBJ2-1, with TRBD2 matching over 8 bases. Germline V CDR1 and CDR2: MNHNS, SASEGT. V was clipped by 7 bases and J by 3 bases; unmatched bases: 5. The CDR3 consists of 14 residues. For the CDR3, the DNA is TGTGCCAGCACGATCGGGGGGGGCTACAATGAGCAGTTCTTC. It yields the protein CASTIGGGYNEQFF.

This sequence joins TRBV4-1 and TRBJ2-4, with 7 bases matching TRBD1. The length of the CDR3 is 23 residues. Germline V lookup: CDR1 MGHRA, CDR2 YSYEKL. Trimming cost V 0 bases and J 1 base; bases outside gene matches: 24. The CDR3 nucleotides read TGCGCCAGCAGCCAAGATATAGTGGACCCTCAGGGGGAAAAGGAGGTGGCCAAAAACATTCAGTACTTC. Its translation: CASSQDIVDPQGEKEVAKNIQYF.

V is TRBV4-3 and J is TRBJ2-7; D remains unclear. The CDR3 consists of 15 residues. V was shortened by 0 bases and J by 0 bases, with 9 bases between the two germline ends. CDR1 is LGHNA and CDR2 is YSLEER in the germline V gene. The CDR3 spells CASSQDRSSSYEQYF. The CDR3 DNA reads as TGCGCCAGCAGCCAAGATAGGAGTTCCTCCTACGAGCAGTACTTC.

This clonotype was found a few times. The rearrangement links TRBV4-3 to TRBJ2-3, with 7 bases lining up with TRBD1. Germline V gene data show CDR1 as LGHNA and CDR2 as YSLEER. The V gene end was trimmed by 3 bases and the J gene end by 5 bases; junction bases not matched to a gene: 14. There are 17 residues in the CDR3. This CDR3 reads CASSQDLPGQLGDTQYF. CDR3 nucleotides: TGCGCCAGCAGCCAGGACCTACCGGGACAGTTAGGAGATACGCAGTATTTT.

This chain connects TRBV28 to TRBJ2-1; D possibly matches TRBD1 or TRBD2 (5 bases each). The germline V gene has CDR1 MDHEN and CDR2 SYDVKM. CDR3 length: 14 amino acids. V lost 6 bases, J lost 2 bases, and 11 bases lay in between. CDR3 loop: CASRVGTTYNEQFF. The CDR3 DNA sequence: TGTGCCAGCAGAGTCGGGACGACCTACAATGAGCAGTTCTTC. The complete variable domain, with remaining parts taken from reference TRBV28 and TRBJ2-1, reads DVKVTQSSRYLVKRTGEKVFLECVQDMDHENMFWYRQDPGLGLRLIYFSYDVKMKEKGDIPEGYSVSREKKERFSLILESASTNQTSMYLCASRVGTTYNEQFFGPGTRLTVL.

The chain joins TRBV24-1 to TRBJ1-5; D unclear. The V end lost 5 bases, the J end lost 0 bases, and 7 bases lay between the germline ends. Germline CDR1 reads KGHDR; CDR2 reads SFDVKD. This CDR3 spans 14 amino acids. The CDR3 loop reads CATSGTVSNQPQHF. CDR3 coding DNA: TGTGCCACCAGTGGCACTGTTAGCAATCAGCCCCAGCATTTT.

The gene calls are TRBV7-3 and TRBJ2-3; TRBD2 is a possible D gene (6 bases). Trimming left V 4 bases short and J 4 bases short, with 18 bases between. The germline CDR1 and CDR2 sequences are SGHTA and FQGTGA. The CDR3 is made up of 16 amino acids. CDR3 sequence: CASSSRLAAHPDTQYF. CDR3 coding DNA: TGTGCCAGCAGCTCCAGGTTAGCGGCACACCCAGATACGCAGTATTTT. Full variable domain (outside the CDR3, taken from reference TRBV7-3 and TRBJ2-3): GAGVSQTPSNKVTEKGKYVELRCDPISGHTALYWYRQSLGQGPEFLIYFQGTGAADDSGLPNDRFFAVRPEGSVSTLKIQRTERGDSAVYLCASSSRLAAHPDTQYFGPGTRLTVL.

This clonotype was recorded only once. This chain joins TRBV20-1 and TRBJ2-1; a possible D gene is TRBD2 (6 bases). In germline, CDR1 is DFQATT, CDR2 SNEGSKA (reference sequence). This CDR3 region has 17 residues. V lost 2 bases and J lost 8, with 25 bases in between. Written as DNA, the CDR3 is TGCAGTGCTAGACCCCTCGGGGCTAGCGCCCGAGGGGATGAGCAGTTCTTC. It is translated as CSARPLGASARGDEQFF.

The chain carries TRBV5-5 and TRBJ2-2; D assignment may be TRBD1 or TRBD2 (5 bases each). CDR1 and CDR2 from the germline V gene are SGHKS and YYEKEE (reference sequence). V was cut by 0 bases and J by 6 bases, with 12 bases left in between. The CDR3 is made up of 15 amino acids. The CDR3 is CASSLALLGAGELFF. The CDR3 coding sequence is TGTGCCAGCAGCTTGGCTCTTTTGGGGGCCGGGGAGCTGTTTTTT.

This chain joins TRBV7-9 and TRBJ2-1; 9 bases fit TRBD1. The CDR3 runs 13 residues. Germline CDR1 is SEHNR and CDR2 is FQNEAQ (reference sequence). The V gene end was trimmed by 5 bases and the J gene end by 8 bases; junction bases not matched to a gene: 4. The CDR3, as DNA: TGTGCCAGCAGCGTCACAGGGGGCCATGAGCAGTTCTTC. Amino acid sequence: CASSVTGGHEQFF.

The gene calls are TRBV11-1 and TRBJ2-7; 9 bases align to TRBD2. The germline CDR1 and CDR2 sequences are SGHAT and FQDESV (reference sequence). Losses at the gene ends were 3 bases for V and 6 bases for J; bases not matched to a gene: 9. CDR3 length equals 15 residues. The CDR3 region is CASSFQRREGGEQYF. The CDR3 coding sequence is TGTGCCAGCAGCTTTCAGCGGCGGGAGGGTGGCGAGCAGTACTTC.

This rearrangement joins TRBV11-1 to TRBJ2-5, with 14 bases aligning to TRBD2. In germline, CDR1 is SGHAT, CDR2 FQDESV (reference sequence). Trimming removed 3 bases from V and 0 bases from J; junction bases left unmatched: 9. The CDR3 spans 19 residues. The CDR3 nucleotides read TGTGCCAGCAGCTTTTTACCGGGACTAGCGGGGGAATACCAAGAGACCCAGTACTTC. Translating gives CASSFLPGLAGEYQETQYF.

V usage is TRBV9 and J usage is TRBJ1-1; 9 bases fit TRBD1. This CDR3 spans 12 amino acids. Unmatched junction bases numbered 1, after V lost 3 bases and J lost 7 bases. Per the germline V gene, CDR1 is SGDLS and CDR2 is YYNGEE. The DNA of the CDR3 is TGTGCCAGCAGCGAGACAGGGGGTGAAGCTTTCTTT. Protein: CASSETGGEAFF.

The V and J genes are TRBV7-3 and TRBJ2-5, with D maybe TRBD1 (6 bases). Germline CDR1 is SGHTA and CDR2 is FQGTGA. This CDR3 has 13 amino acids. V was shortened by 6 bases and J by 5 bases, with 13 bases between the two germline ends. Written as DNA, the CDR3 is TGTGCCAGCAGACCCTCAGGGGAGGAGACCCAGTACTTC. Translating it yields CASRPSGEETQYF. Complete variable domain (other parts from reference TRBV7-3 and TRBJ2-5): GAGVSQTPSNKVTEKGKYVELRCDPISGHTALYWYRQSLGQGPEFLIYFQGTGAADDSGLPNDRFFAVRPEGSVSTLKIQRTERGDSAVYLCASRPSGEETQYFGPGTRLLVL.

This clonotype was seen a single time. The rearrangement joins TRBV4-2 to TRBJ2-1; a weak D match, TRBD1 (6 bases). The CDR3 covers 14 residues. The V gene's germline CDR1 is LGHNA and CDR2 YNFKEQ. The germline V and J ends were trimmed by 1 base and 7 bases, with 11 bases remaining between them. The CDR3 here is CASSQGLTGNEQFF. In DNA form, the CDR3 reads TGTGCCAGCAGCCAAGGACTAACAGGGAATGAGCAGTTCTTC.

The chain uses TRBV12-3 or TRBV12-4 and TRBJ1-2; TRBD1 matches 7 bases. After removal of 4 bases from V and 6 bases from J, the junction contained 8 bases not matched to a gene. The CDR3 loop spans 14 amino acids. The CDR3 here is CASSSRGGMNGYTF. The CDR3 DNA sequence: TGTGCCAGCAGTTCCAGGGGGGGGATGAATGGCTACACCTTC.

V and J are TRBV10-1 and TRBJ1-1, with 7 bases that match TRBD1. The CDR3 length is 13 residues. Germline loops: CDR1 WNHNN, CDR2 SYGVQD (reference sequence). Trimming removed 2 bases from V and 7 bases from J; junction bases left unmatched: 4. The CDR3 DNA reads as TGCGCCAGCAGTGAGGCAGGGGGAATTGAAGCTTTCTTT. Translation: CASSEAGGIEAFF.

This chain joins TRBV10-3 and TRBJ2-7; D ambiguous. The V end was cut by 2 bases, the J end by 4 bases, with 9 bases between. The germline CDR1 and CDR2 sequences are ENHRY and SYGVKD. This CDR3 region has 13 residues. The CDR3 is CAISEALDYEQYF. The CDR3 DNA sequence: TGTGCCATCAGTGAGGCGCTCGATTACGAGCAGTACTTC.

This clonotype appeared a few times. J is TRBJ1-4 and V is TRBV11-3; possibly TRBD1 for D (5 bases). CDR1 is SGHNT and CDR2 is YENEEA in the germline V gene. This CDR3 spans 16 amino acids. The V end lost 0 bases, the J end lost 2 bases, and 10 bases lay between the germline ends. The CDR3 nucleotides read TGTGCCAGCAGCTTAGAATTTGGGGGTACTAATGAAAAACTGTTTTTT. This sequence encodes CASSLEFGGTNEKLFF.

The count of this clonotype is one. The chain has TRBV30 and TRBJ2-1; D call uncertain. This CDR3 is built from 12 residues. Per germline, CDR1 GTSNPN and CDR2 SVGIG (reference sequence). Deletions cut 4 bases from V and 6 bases from J, with 10 bases between. The CDR3 spells CAWTHGGNEQFF. The CDR3 DNA reads as TGTGCCTGGACTCACGGTGGCAATGAGCAGTTCTTC.

The chain combines TRBV18 with TRBJ2-5, with D maybe TRBD1 (5 bases). Per the germline V gene, CDR1 is KGHSH and CDR2 is LQKENI. V lost 3 bases to trimming and J lost 4 bases, with 12 bases between them. CDR3 size: 14 residues. The CDR3 DNA is TGTGCCAGCTCACCGAAAACCGACAGAGAGACCCAGTACTTC. Amino acids: CASSPKTDRETQYF.

For the CDR3, the DNA is TGTGCCAGCAGCCTCTACGGACAGGTTGAAGCTTTCTTT. Residues: CASSLYGQVEAFF. The gene calls are TRBV28 and TRBJ1-1, with 7 positions matching TRBD1. CDR3 size: 13 residues. Per germline, CDR1 MDHEN and CDR2 SYDVKM. With V trimmed by 6 bases and J by 7 bases, 8 bases remained unmatched.